Given below is one TCR beta chain in context. The table came from immunoSEQ multiplex PCR; TCRdb's copy has only in-frame clones and leaves some out. Of more than 300,000 clones detected, approximately 95% appear once; the ten largest clones hold 0.015% to 0.02%. The entry originates in a study of shared T cell receptors in the human thymus. With V trimmed by 5 bases and J by 1 base, 13 bases remained unmatched. Germline CDR1 SGHAT, CDR2 FQNNGV. CDR3 size: 18 residues. The TCR comes from a human donor. This chain links TRBV11-2 with TRBJ2-5, with 10 bases matching TRBD2. Sequenced input: thymocytes. DNA for the CDR3: TGTGCCAGCAGCGCCTTCGAGACTAGCGGGTCACGCCAAGAGACCCAGTACTTC. Its protein product is CASSAFETSGSRQETQYF.